The 15 T cell receptor beta chains listed next were all sequenced from one sample in a study of blood T cell repertoires in COVID-19. Here immunoSEQ multiplex PCR was the method, and the copy in TCRdb shows in-frame clones only, minus some. In the table there are over 80,000 clones, nearly 90% of which are singletons. Input material: peripheral blood. These receptors were taken from a man aged 50 or older with acute or convalescent COVID-19.

This clone was detected only a few times. V usage is TRBV3-1 (or the pseudogene TRBV3-2) and J usage is TRBJ2-2; 11 bases agree with TRBD2. The ends lost 1 base at V and 0 bases at J; junction bases unmatched: 16. The CDR3 loop spans 22 amino acids. Looked up from germline, CDR1 is LGHDT and CDR2 is YNNKEL (reference sequence). This chain's CDR3 is CASSQGPLAGANPYTNTGELFF. DNA of the CDR3: TGTGCCAGCAGCCAAGGCCCACTAGCGGGGGCCAACCCATATACGAACACCGGGGAGCTGTTTTTT.

The chain has TRBV7-9 and TRBJ2-3; the match to TRBD2 covers 12 bases. There are 18 residues in the CDR3. CDR1 SEHNR and CDR2 FQNEAQ come from the germline V gene (reference sequence). With 5 bases clipped from V and 0 bases from J, the junction kept 9 bases outside the gene matches. CDR3 region: CASSPLAGGIPSTDTQYF. The CDR3 DNA follows: TGTGCCAGCAGCCCACTAGCGGGGGGAATACCTAGCACAGATACGCAGTATTTT.

The chain joins TRBV4-1 to TRBJ2-5, with a possible D match to TRBD1 (7 bases). Per the germline V gene, CDR1 is MGHRA and CDR2 is YSYEKL. V was trimmed by 2 bases and J by 5 bases, leaving 12 bases between them. The CDR3 consists of 14 residues. Here the CDR3 DNA reads TGCGCCAGCAGCCAAACGACAGGGAGGGAGACCCAGTACTTC. Residues: CASSQTTGRETQYF.

The chain carries TRBV30 and TRBJ2-5, with 7 nucleotides matching TRBD1. The germline V gene encodes CDR1 GTSNPN and CDR2 SVGIG (reference sequence). This CDR3 comprises 16 residues. The trim removed 1 base at V and 5 bases at J, leaving 13 bases unmatched. The chain's CDR3 is CAWSDPPKGARETQYF. The CDR3 DNA reads TGTGCCTGGAGTGACCCCCCGAAGGGGGCAAGGGAGACCCAGTACTTC.

The genes are TRBV30 and TRBJ1-1, with D perhaps matching TRBD1 (6 bases). Trimming stripped 3 bases from V and 5 bases from J, with 13 bases between. The CDR3 extends over 13 amino acids. CDR1 GTSNPN and CDR2 SVGIG come from the germline V gene (reference sequence). The CDR3 nucleotides are TGTGCCTGGAGCGCTGCAGGGGTTACTGAAGCTTTCTTT. Its protein product is CAWSAAGVTEAFF.

The genes are TRBV6-6 and TRBJ1-5, with 9 bases that match TRBD1. V dropped 5 bases and J dropped 1; count of bases not matched to a gene: 9. Germline CDR1 is MNHNY and CDR2 is SVGAGI (reference sequence). This CDR3 spans 17 amino acids. CDR3 sequence (DNA): TGTGCCAGCAGTCTTAGGACAGGGGCCGTAAGCAATCAGCCCCAGCATTTT. This gives the protein CASSLRTGAVSNQPQHF.

V and J are TRBV6-5 and TRBJ2-5; 7 bases agree with TRBD2. Germline V gene lookup returns CDR1 MNHEY and CDR2 SVGAGI. The CDR3 has 14 amino acids. The ends lost 6 bases at V and 1 base at J; junction bases unmatched: 5. Here the CDR3 reads CASRRPGGQETQYF. CDR3 DNA sequence: TGTGCCAGCAGGCGCCCGGGGGGCCAAGAGACCCAGTACTTC.

The V gene is TRBV19, the J gene TRBJ1-1, with TRBD1 identical over 8 bases. Trimming cost V 7 bases and J 4 bases; bases outside gene matches: 8. The CDR3 is 14 residues long. CDR1 LNHDA and CDR2 SQIVND come from the germline V gene (reference sequence). DNA of the CDR3: TGTGCCAGTAATGACGGACAGGGTGGCACTGAAGCTTTCTTT. This sequence encodes CASNDGQGGTEAFF.

This clone was observed a handful of times. The chain recombines TRBV13 with TRBJ1-1, with D possibly being TRBD1 (6 bases). The germline V and J ends were trimmed by 5 bases and 3 bases, with 19 bases remaining between them. The CDR3 sequence is 16 residues long. Germline CDR1 is PRHDT and CDR2 is FYEKMQ (reference sequence). The CDR3: CASSPLGGAGYTEAFF. CDR3 DNA sequence: TGTGCCAGCAGCCCGCTGGGGGGGGCGGGATACACTGAAGCTTTCTTT. The full variable domain, rest sourced from reference TRBV13 and TRBJ1-1, is AAGVIQSPRHLIKEKRETATLKCYPIPRHDTVYWYQQGPGQDPQFLISFYEKMQSDKGSIPDRFSAQQFSDYHSELNMSSLELGDSALYFCASSPLGGAGYTEAFFGQGTRLTVV.

The chain couples TRBV9 to TRBJ2-7; 7 bases fit TRBD1. Trimming removed 0 bases from V and 9 bases from J; junction bases left unmatched: 12. Germline V CDR1 and CDR2: SGDLS, YYNGEE. The CDR3 is 15 amino acids. The chain's CDR3 is CASSVGRKGAPGQYV. In DNA form, the CDR3 reads TGTGCCAGCAGCGTAGGTCGGAAGGGGGCGCCTGGGCAGTACGTC.

The rearrangement uses TRBV5-1 and TRBJ2-3, with 8 bases lining up with TRBD1. This CDR3 comprises 16 residues. V trimming: 5 bases; J trimming: 5 bases; junction bases outside the gene matches: 13. Germline assignment: CDR1 SGHRS and CDR2 YFSETQ. CDR3 coding DNA: TGCGCCAGCAGGGTTTTTGGGCAGGGGGCCATAGATACGCAGTATTTT. The encoded protein is CASRVFGQGAIDTQYF.

The CDR3 region has the DNA TGTGCCTGGAGTCATCGGGCGGCAGGGTCATTTCGAAACACCATATATTTT. Protein product: CAWSHRAAGSFRNTIYF. The rearrangement uses TRBV30 and TRBJ1-3; possibly TRBD1 for D (5 bases). V lost 2 bases and J 5 bases, leaving 22 bases between the germline ends. This CDR3 spans 17 amino acids. Germline assignment: CDR1 GTSNPN and CDR2 SVGIG (reference sequence). The full variable domain, rest sourced from reference TRBV30 and TRBJ1-3, is SQTIHQWPATLVQPVGSPLSLECTVEGTSNPNLYWYRQAAGRGLQLLFYSVGIGQISSEVPQNLSASRPQDRQFILSSKKLLLSDSGFYLCAWSHRAAGSFRNTIYFGEGSWLTVV.

This sequence joins TRBV19 and TRBJ1-2; D ambiguous. Between the trimmed V and J ends, which lost 5 bases and 0 bases, there was a span of 13 bases. The CDR3 covers 15 residues. Germline values: CDR1 LNHDA, CDR2 SQIVND (reference sequence). CDR3 sequence reads: CASSPRGRANYGYTF. The CDR3 DNA is TGTGCCAGTAGTCCCCGTGGGCGGGCTAACTATGGCTACACCTTC.

The rearrangement links TRBV19 to TRBJ1-5, with 8 bases lining up with TRBD1. The CDR3 is 14 amino acids. The J segment lost 6 bases and the V segment lost 5 bases, leaving 6 bases of the junction unmatched. Germline CDR1 LNHDA, CDR2 SQIVND (reference sequence). DNA of the CDR3: TGTGCCAGTAGTCAGGGACAGGCGGGTCAGCCCCAGCATTTT. Translating it yields CASSQGQAGQPQHF.

The J gene is TRBJ2-5, the V gene TRBV7-3, with D perhaps matching TRBD1 (6 bases). The germline V and J ends were trimmed by 4 bases and 5 bases, with 17 bases remaining between them. The CDR3 loop spans 15 amino acids. Germline values: CDR1 SGHTA, CDR2 FQGTGA. The CDR3 here is CASSSVGTRGETQYF. The CDR3, as DNA: TGTGCCAGCAGCTCAGTGGGGACAAGAGGGGAGACCCAGTACTTC.